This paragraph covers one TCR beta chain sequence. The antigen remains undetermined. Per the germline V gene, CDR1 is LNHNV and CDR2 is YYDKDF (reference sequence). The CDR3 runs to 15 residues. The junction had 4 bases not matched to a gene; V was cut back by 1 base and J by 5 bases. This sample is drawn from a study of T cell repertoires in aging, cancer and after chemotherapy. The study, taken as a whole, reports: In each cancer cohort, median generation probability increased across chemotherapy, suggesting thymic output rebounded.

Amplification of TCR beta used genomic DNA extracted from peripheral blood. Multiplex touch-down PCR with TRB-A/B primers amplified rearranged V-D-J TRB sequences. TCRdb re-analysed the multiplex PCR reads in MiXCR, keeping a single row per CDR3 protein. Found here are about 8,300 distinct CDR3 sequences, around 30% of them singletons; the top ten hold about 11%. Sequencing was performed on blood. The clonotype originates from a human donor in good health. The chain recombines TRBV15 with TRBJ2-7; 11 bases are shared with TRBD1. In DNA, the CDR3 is TGTGCCACCAGCAGAGGGACAGGGGGCCTGGACGAGCAGTACTTC. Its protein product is CATSRGTGGLDEQYF.